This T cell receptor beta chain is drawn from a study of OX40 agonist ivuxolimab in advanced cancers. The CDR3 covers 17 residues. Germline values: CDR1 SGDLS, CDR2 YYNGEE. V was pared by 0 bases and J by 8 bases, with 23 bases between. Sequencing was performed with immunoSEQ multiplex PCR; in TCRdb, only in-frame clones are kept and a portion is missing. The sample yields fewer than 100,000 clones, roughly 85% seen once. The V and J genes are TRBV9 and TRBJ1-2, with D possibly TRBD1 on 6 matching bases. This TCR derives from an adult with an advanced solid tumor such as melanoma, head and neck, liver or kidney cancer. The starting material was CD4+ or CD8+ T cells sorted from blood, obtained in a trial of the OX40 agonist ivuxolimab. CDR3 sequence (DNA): TGTGCCAGCAGCGTAGATCCCACAGGGCTATCTTCGGGGGGCTACACCTTC. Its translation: CASSVDPTGLSSGGYTF.